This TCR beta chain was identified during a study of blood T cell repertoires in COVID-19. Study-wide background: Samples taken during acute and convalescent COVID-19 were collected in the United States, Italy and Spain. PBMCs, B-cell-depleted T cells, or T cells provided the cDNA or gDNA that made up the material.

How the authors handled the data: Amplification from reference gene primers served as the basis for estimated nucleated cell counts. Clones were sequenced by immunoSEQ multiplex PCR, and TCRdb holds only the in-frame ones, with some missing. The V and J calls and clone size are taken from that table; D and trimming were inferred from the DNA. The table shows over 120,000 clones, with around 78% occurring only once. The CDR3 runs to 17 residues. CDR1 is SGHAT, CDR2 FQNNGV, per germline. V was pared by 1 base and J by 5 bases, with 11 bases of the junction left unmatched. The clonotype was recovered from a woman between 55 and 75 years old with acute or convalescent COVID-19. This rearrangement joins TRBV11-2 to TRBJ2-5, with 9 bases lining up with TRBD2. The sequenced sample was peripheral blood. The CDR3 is CASSLGVAGGPWETQYF. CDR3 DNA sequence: TGTGCCAGCAGCTTAGGGGTGGCGGGAGGGCCCTGGGAGACCCAGTACTTC.